This TCR beta chain is from a study of control samples from healthy donors and cancer patients. Germline lookup yields CDR1 MRHNA and CDR2 SNTAGT. The CDR3 is made up of 15 amino acids. V was cut by 3 bases and J by 5 bases, with 17 bases left in between. The repertoire was sequenced with immunoSEQ multiplex PCR; TCRdb's copy has only in-frame clones and lacks some. The table records around 75,000 clones, around 92% of them present only once. This clonotype was sampled from a woman in her sixties in good health. V and J are TRBV6-4 and TRBJ2-7, with D possibly being TRBD2 (6 bases). Material for sequencing was blood. CDR3 in amino acids: CASSDLEGGLNEQYF. CDR3 sequence (DNA): TGTGCCAGCAGTGATCTGGAGGGAGGTTTGAACGAGCAGTACTTC.